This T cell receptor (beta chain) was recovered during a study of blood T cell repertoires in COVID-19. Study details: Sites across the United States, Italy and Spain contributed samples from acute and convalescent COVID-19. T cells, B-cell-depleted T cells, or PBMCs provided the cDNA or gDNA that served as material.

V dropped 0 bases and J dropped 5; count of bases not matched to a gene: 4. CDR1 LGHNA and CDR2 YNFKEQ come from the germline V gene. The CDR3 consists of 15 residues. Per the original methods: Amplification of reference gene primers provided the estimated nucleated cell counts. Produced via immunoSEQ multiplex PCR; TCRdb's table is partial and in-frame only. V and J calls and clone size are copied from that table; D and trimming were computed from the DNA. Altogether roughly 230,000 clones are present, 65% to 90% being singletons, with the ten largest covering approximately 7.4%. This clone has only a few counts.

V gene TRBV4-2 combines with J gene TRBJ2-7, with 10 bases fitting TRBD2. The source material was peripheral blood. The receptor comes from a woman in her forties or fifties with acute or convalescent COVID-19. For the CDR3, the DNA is TGTGCCAGCAGCCAAGAGGCTAGCGGGGGAAACGAGCAGTACTTC. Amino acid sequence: CASSQEASGGNEQYF.